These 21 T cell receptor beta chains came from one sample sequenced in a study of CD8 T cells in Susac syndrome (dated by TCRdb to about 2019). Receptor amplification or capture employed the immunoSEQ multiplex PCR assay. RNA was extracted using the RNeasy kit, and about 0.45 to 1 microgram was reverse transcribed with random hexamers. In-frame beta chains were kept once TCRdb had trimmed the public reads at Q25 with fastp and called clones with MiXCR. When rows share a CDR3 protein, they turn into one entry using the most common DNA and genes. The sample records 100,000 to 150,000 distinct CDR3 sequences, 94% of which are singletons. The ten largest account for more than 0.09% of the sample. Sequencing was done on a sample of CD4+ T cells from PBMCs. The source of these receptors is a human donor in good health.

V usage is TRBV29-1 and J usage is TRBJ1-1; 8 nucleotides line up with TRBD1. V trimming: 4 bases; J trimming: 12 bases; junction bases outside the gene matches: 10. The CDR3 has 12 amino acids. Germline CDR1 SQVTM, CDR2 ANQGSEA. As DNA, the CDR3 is TGCAGCGTTGGGGGCAGGGGGCAGTCATCTTTCTTT. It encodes CSVGGRGQSSFF.

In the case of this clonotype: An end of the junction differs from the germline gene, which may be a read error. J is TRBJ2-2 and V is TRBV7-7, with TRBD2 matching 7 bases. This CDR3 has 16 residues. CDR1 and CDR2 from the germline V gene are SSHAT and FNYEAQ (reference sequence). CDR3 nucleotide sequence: TGTGCTAGCAGCCTCGGGGAGGGCCAAGGCACCGGGGAGCTGTTTTTT. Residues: CASSLGEGQGTGELFF.

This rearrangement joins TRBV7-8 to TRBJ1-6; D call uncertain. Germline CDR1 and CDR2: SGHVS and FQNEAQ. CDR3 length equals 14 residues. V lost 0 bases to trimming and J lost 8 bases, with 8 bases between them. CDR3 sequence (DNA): TGTGCCAGCAGCTTAGCCTATTCCGATTCACCCCTCCACTTT. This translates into CASSLAYSDSPLHF.

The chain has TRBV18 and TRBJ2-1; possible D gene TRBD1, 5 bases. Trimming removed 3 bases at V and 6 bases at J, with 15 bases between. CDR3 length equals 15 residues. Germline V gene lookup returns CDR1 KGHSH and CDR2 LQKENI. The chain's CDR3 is CASSPGQGIGNEQFF. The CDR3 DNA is TGTGCCAGCTCACCGGGTCAGGGTATAGGCAATGAGCAGTTCTTC.

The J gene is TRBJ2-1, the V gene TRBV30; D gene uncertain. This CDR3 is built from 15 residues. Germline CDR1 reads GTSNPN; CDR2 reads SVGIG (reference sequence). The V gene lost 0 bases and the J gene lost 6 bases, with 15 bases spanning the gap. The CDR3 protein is CAWSVRGPASNEQFF. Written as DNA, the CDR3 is TGTGCCTGGAGTGTAAGAGGCCCGGCGTCCAATGAGCAGTTCTTC.

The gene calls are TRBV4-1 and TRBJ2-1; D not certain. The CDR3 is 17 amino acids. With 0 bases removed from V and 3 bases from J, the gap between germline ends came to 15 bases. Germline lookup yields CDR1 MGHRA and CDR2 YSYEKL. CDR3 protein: CASSQEGLEGNYNEQFF. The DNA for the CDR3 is TGCGCCAGCAGCCAAGAAGGTCTAGAAGGGAACTACAATGAGCAGTTCTTC.

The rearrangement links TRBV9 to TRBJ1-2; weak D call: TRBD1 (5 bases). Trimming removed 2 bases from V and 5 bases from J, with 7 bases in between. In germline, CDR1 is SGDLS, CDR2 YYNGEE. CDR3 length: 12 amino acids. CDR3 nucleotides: TGTGCCAGCAGCGTCGAGGGGTATGGCTACACCTTC. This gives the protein CASSVEGYGYTF. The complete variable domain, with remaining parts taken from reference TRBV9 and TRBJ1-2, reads DSGVTQTPKHLITATGQRVTLRCSPRSGDLSVYWYQQSLDQGLQFLIQYYNGEERAKGNILERFSAQQFPDLHSELNLSSLELGDSALYFCASSVEGYGYTFGSGTRLTVV.

This CDR3 is CASRGGVGTDTQYF. As DNA, the CDR3 is TGTGCCAGCAGGGGGGGAGTCGGCACAGATACGCAGTATTTT. This chain uses TRBV2 with TRBJ2-3; TRBD2 is a possible D gene (6 bases). Germline-derived CDR1 and CDR2 are SNHLY and FYNNEI. This CDR3 has 14 residues. V dropped 6 bases and J dropped 1 base, with 11 bases sitting between them.

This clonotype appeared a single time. CDR3 DNA: TGTGCCAGCAGTTCCCGACAGGGGGAGAATGAGCAGTTCTTC. This translates into CASSSRQGENEQFF. The V gene is TRBV5-4, the J gene TRBJ2-1; 9 nucleotides match TRBD1. Germline V gene sequence: CDR1 SGHNT, CDR2 YYREEE (reference sequence). Trimming took 5 bases from V and 7 from J; bases not matched to a gene: 7. The CDR3 runs to 14 residues.

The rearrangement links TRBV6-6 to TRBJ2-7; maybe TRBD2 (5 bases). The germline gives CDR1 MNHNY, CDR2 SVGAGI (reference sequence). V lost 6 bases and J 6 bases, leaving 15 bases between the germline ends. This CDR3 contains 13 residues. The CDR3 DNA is TGTGCCAGCAGCGGAAGGACTGTTAGCGAGCAGTACTTC. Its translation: CASSGRTVSEQYF.

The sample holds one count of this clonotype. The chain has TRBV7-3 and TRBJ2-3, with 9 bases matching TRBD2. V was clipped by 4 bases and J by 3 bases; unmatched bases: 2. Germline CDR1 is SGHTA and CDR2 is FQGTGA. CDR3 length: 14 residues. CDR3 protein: CASSYTSGTDTQYF. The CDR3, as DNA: TGTGCCAGCAGCTATACTAGCGGGACAGATACGCAGTATTTT. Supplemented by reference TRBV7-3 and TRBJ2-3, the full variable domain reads GAGVSQTPSNKVTEKGKYVELRCDPISGHTALYWYRQSLGQGPEFLIYFQGTGAADDSGLPNDRFFAVRPEGSVSTLKIQRTERGDSAVYLCASSYTSGTDTQYFGPGTRLTVL.

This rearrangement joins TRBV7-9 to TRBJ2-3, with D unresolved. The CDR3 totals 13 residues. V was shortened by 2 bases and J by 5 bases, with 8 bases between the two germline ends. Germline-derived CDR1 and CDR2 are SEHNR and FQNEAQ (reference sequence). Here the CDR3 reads CASSLTPQDTQYF. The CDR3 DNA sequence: TGTGCCAGCAGCTTAACCCCGCAAGATACGCAGTATTTT.

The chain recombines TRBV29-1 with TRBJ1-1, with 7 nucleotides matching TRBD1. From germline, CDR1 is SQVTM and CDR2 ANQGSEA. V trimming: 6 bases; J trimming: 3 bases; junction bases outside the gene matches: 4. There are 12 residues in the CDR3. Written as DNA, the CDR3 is TGCAGCGTCACAGGGGCGTACACTGAAGCTTTCTTT. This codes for CSVTGAYTEAFF.

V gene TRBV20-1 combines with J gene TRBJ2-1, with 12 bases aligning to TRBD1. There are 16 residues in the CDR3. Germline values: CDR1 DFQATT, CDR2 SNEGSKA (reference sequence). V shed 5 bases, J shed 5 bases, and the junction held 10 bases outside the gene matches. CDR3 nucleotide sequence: TGCAGTGCTGAGAACCCGGGACAGGGGGCGGACAATGAGCAGTTCTTC. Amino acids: CSAENPGQGADNEQFF.

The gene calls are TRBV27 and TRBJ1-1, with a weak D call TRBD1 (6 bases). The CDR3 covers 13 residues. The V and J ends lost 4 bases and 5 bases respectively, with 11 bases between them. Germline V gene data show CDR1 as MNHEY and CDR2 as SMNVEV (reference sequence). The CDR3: CASSWRGGTEAFF. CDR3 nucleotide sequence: TGTGCCAGCAGTTGGAGGGGGGGTACTGAAGCTTTCTTT.

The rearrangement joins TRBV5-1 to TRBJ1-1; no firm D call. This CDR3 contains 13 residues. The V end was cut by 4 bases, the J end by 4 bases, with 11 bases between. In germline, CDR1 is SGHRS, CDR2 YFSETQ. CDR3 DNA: TGCGCCAGCAGCCCTGATTGGCGCACTGAAGCTTTCTTT. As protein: CASSPDWRTEAFF.

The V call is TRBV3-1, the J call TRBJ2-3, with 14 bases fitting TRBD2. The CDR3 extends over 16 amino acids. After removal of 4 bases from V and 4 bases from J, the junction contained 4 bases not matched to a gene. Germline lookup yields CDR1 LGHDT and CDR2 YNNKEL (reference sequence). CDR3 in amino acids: CASSPGLAGAADTQYF. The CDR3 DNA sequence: TGTGCCAGCAGCCCGGGACTAGCGGGAGCGGCAGATACGCAGTATTTT.

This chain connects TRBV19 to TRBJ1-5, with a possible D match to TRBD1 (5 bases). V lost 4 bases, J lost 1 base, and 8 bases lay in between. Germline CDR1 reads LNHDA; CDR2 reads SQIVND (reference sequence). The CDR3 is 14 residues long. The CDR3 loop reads CASSTQESNQPQHF. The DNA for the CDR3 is TGTGCCAGTAGTACACAGGAGAGCAATCAGCCCCAGCATTTT.

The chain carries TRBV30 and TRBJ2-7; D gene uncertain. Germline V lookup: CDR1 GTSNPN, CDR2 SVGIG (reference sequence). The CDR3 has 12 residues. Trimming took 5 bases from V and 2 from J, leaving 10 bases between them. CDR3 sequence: CAWGRPPYEQYF. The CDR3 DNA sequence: TGTGCCTGGGGTCGGCCTCCCTACGAGCAGTACTTC. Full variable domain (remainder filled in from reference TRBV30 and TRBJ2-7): SQTIHQWPATLVQPVGSPLSLECTVEGTSNPNLYWYRQAAGRGLQLLFYSVGIGQISSEVPQNLSASRPQDRQFILSSKKLLLSDSGFYLCAWGRPPYEQYFGPGTRLTVT.

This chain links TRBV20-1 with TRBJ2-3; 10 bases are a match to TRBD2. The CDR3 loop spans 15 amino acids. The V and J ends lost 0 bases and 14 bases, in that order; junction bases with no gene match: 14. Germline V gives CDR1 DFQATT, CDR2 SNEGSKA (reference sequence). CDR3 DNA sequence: TGCAGTGCTAGAGACCCAAGCGGGAGGGCCGATCTACCGTATTTT. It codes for CSARDPSGRADLPYF.

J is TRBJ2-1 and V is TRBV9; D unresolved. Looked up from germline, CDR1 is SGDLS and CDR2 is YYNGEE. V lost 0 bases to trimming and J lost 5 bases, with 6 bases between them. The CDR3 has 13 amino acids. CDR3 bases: TGTGCCAGCAGCGTAGATGCACACAATGAGCAGTTCTTC. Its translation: CASSVDAHNEQFF.